A selection of T cell receptor beta chains follows, all from one sample in a study of neurological immune-mediated disorders. TCRdb itself ran the 5' RACE reads through MiXCR, one entry per CDR3 protein. Of fewer than 50,000 distinct CDR3 sequences detected, around 10% appear once; the ten largest clones hold about 4%. Sequencing input: PBMCs. The receptors were sampled from a man in his sixties with HTLV-1-associated myelopathy (HAM/TSP). The CDR3 runs from the conserved cysteine through the conserved F or W. Fields, in order: J gene, D gene, clone size, V gene, CDR3 protein, CDR3 DNA. D genes are given only for firm matches. Clone size appears in some rows only: once, few, many, or a class for an expanded clone.

j_call: TRBJ2-7; d_call: -; clone_size: many; v_call: TRBV20-1; cdr3_aa: CSASNPRPPYEQYF; cdr3_nt: TGCAGTGCTAGCAATCCACGGCCACCCTACGAGCAGTACTTC
j_call: TRBJ2-5; d_call: TRBD2; clone_size: many; v_call: TRBV5-1; cdr3_aa: CASSLGRTSGRPQETQYF; cdr3_nt: TGCGCCAGCAGCTTGGGGCGGACTAGCGGACGTCCTCAAGAGACCCAGTACTTC
j_call: TRBJ2-2; d_call: -; clone_size: many; v_call: TRBV9; cdr3_aa: CASSAGPGSSRTGELFF; cdr3_nt: TGTGCCAGCAGCGCGGGGCCCGGGAGTTCAAGGACCGGGGAGCTGTTTTTT
j_call: TRBJ1-4; d_call: TRBD1; clone_size: -; v_call: TRBV18; cdr3_aa: CASSPTGEREKLFF; cdr3_nt: TGTGCCAGCTCACCGACAGGGGAGAGAGAAAAACTGTTTTTT
j_call: TRBJ2-7; d_call: -; clone_size: medium-sized; v_call: TRBV5-1; cdr3_aa: CASSFAVGGEAYEQYF; cdr3_nt: TGCGCCAGCAGCTTTGCGGTCGGAGGGGAAGCCTACGAGCAGTACTTC
j_call: TRBJ1-4; d_call: -; clone_size: many; v_call: TRBV7-9; cdr3_aa: CASSAVATNEKLFF; cdr3_nt: TGTGCCAGCAGCGCCGTAGCAACTAATGAAAAACTGTTTTTT
j_call: TRBJ2-3; d_call: TRBD1; clone_size: many; v_call: TRBV5-1; cdr3_aa: CASSRGDRGTDTQYF; cdr3_nt: TGCGCCAGCAGCAGAGGGGACAGGGGAACAGATACGCAGTATTTT
j_call: TRBJ2-7; d_call: TRBD1; clone_size: many; v_call: TRBV29-1; cdr3_aa: CSVVGQGYEQYF; cdr3_nt: TGCAGCGTTGTAGGACAGGGCTACGAGCAGTACTTC
j_call: TRBJ2-2; d_call: TRBD1; clone_size: many; v_call: TRBV20-1; cdr3_aa: CSARDIGQGNTGELFF; cdr3_nt: TGCAGTGCTAGAGATATTGGACAGGGGAACACCGGGGAGCTGTTTTTT
j_call: TRBJ2-2; d_call: -; clone_size: many; v_call: TRBV7-7; cdr3_aa: CASSLSPPGTNTGELFF; cdr3_nt: TGTGCTAGCAGCTTAAGCCCCCCCGGGACGAACACCGGGGAGCTGTTTTTT
j_call: TRBJ1-2; d_call: -; clone_size: many; v_call: TRBV10-3; cdr3_aa: CAISESSQSYGYTF; cdr3_nt: TGTGCCATCAGTGAGTCGAGTCAGTCCTATGGCTACACCTTC
j_call: TRBJ1-5; d_call: TRBD1; clone_size: many; v_call: TRBV20-1; cdr3_aa: CSAPTGGDLNQPQHF; cdr3_nt: TGCAGTGCTCCGACAGGGGGGGATCTCAATCAGCCCCAGCATTTT
j_call: TRBJ2-4; d_call: -; clone_size: many; v_call: TRBV5-1; cdr3_aa: CASRPLGMNIQYF; cdr3_nt: TGCGCCAGCCGCCCTTTGGGGATGAACATTCAGTACTTC
j_call: TRBJ2-1; d_call: TRBD1; clone_size: many; v_call: TRBV20-1; cdr3_aa: CSAPGQTEQFF; cdr3_nt: TGCAGTGCCCCGGGACAGACTGAGCAGTTCTTC
j_call: TRBJ2-1; d_call: TRBD2; clone_size: many; v_call: TRBV2; cdr3_aa: CASGEGLAGVAEQFF; cdr3_nt: TGTGCCAGCGGCGAGGGACTAGCGGGAGTCGCTGAGCAGTTCTTC
j_call: TRBJ1-2; d_call: -; clone_size: many; v_call: TRBV6-2/TRBV6-3; cdr3_aa: CATYGGYYGYTF; cdr3_nt: TGTGCCACCTATGGGGGGTACTATGGCTACACCTTC
j_call: TRBJ2-3; d_call: -; clone_size: many; v_call: TRBV6-5; cdr3_aa: CASSPYISTDTQYF; cdr3_nt: TGTGCCAGCAGTCCGTATATCTCCACAGATACGCAGTATTTT
j_call: TRBJ2-1; d_call: -; clone_size: many; v_call: TRBV2; cdr3_aa: CASSFLVGDEQFF; cdr3_nt: TGTGCCAGCAGTTTCCTGGTTGGGGATGAGCAGTTCTTC
j_call: TRBJ2-5; d_call: -; clone_size: many; v_call: TRBV5-6; cdr3_aa: CASSRRSGQKETQYF; cdr3_nt: TGTGCCAGCAGCCGGCGGAGCGGTCAGAAAGAGACCCAGTACTTC
j_call: TRBJ2-7; d_call: TRBD2; clone_size: many; v_call: TRBV28; cdr3_aa: CASRPTGFGTSGYEQYF; cdr3_nt: TGTGCCAGCAGACCGACAGGTTTTGGGACTAGCGGCTACGAGCAGTACTTC
j_call: TRBJ2-3; d_call: -; clone_size: many; v_call: TRBV5-1; cdr3_aa: CASSLWGSTDTQYF; cdr3_nt: TGCGCCAGCAGCTTGTGGGGGAGCACAGATACGCAGTATTTT
j_call: TRBJ1-1; d_call: TRBD1; clone_size: many; v_call: TRBV20-1; cdr3_aa: CSARVETGATEAFF; cdr3_nt: TGCAGTGCTAGAGTGGAGACAGGGGCCACTGAAGCTTTCTTT
j_call: TRBJ1-1; d_call: TRBD1; clone_size: many; v_call: TRBV27; cdr3_aa: CASSLKGTGGSRNTEAFF; cdr3_nt: TGTGCCAGCAGTTTAAAAGGGACAGGGGGCAGCCGGAACACTGAAGCTTTCTTT
j_call: TRBJ1-1; d_call: -; clone_size: many; v_call: TRBV9; cdr3_aa: CASSVDSGNTEAFF; cdr3_nt: TGTGCCAGCAGCGTAGATTCTGGGAACACTGAAGCTTTCTTT
j_call: TRBJ2-1; d_call: -; clone_size: many; v_call: TRBV2; cdr3_aa: CASSFQGSPNNEQFF; cdr3_nt: TGTGCCAGCAGTTTCCAGGGTAGTCCGAACAATGAGCAGTTCTTC
j_call: TRBJ2-1; d_call: TRBD2; clone_size: many; v_call: TRBV5-1; cdr3_aa: CASSPVPGLAGTRNEQFF; cdr3_nt: TGCGCCAGCAGCCCGGTCCCGGGACTAGCGGGGACGCGCAATGAGCAGTTCTTC
j_call: TRBJ2-1; d_call: TRBD2; clone_size: many; v_call: TRBV7-3; cdr3_aa: CASSLTTAGTYNEQFF; cdr3_nt: TGTGCCAGCAGCTTAACAACAGCGGGAACCTACAATGAGCAGTTCTTC
j_call: TRBJ2-3; d_call: TRBD2; clone_size: -; v_call: TRBV5-1; cdr3_aa: CASSFRLAGSGSPHTQYF; cdr3_nt: TGCGCAAGCAGCTTTCGACTAGCGGGCAGCGGCAGCCCTCATACGCAGTATTTT
j_call: TRBJ2-6; d_call: -; clone_size: many; v_call: TRBV5-1; cdr3_aa: CASSGGLSGANVLTF; cdr3_nt: TGCGCCAGCAGCGGGGGCCTCTCTGGGGCCAACGTCCTGACTTTC
j_call: TRBJ2-7; d_call: TRBD1; clone_size: many; v_call: TRBV20-1; cdr3_aa: CSPLVPGQGFYEQYF; cdr3_nt: TGCAGTCCACTTGTCCCGGGACAGGGGTTCTACGAGCAGTACTTC
j_call: TRBJ2-5; d_call: -; clone_size: many; v_call: TRBV20-1; cdr3_aa: CSARDLEVTQYF; cdr3_nt: TGCAGTGCTAGAGATCTGGAAGTGACCCAGTACTTC
j_call: TRBJ2-1; d_call: -; clone_size: -; v_call: TRBV19; cdr3_aa: CASSIGGNEQFF; cdr3_nt: TGTGCCAGTAGTATAGGAGGCAATGAGCAGTTCTTC
j_call: TRBJ1-5; d_call: -; clone_size: many; v_call: TRBV12-3/TRBV12-4; cdr3_aa: CASGQGNINQPQHF; cdr3_nt: TGTGCCAGCGGTCAGGGGAACATTAATCAGCCCCAGCATTTT
j_call: TRBJ2-1; d_call: -; clone_size: many; v_call: TRBV5-1; cdr3_aa: CASSFGQGQYNEQFF; cdr3_nt: TGCGCCAGCAGCTTCGGCCAGGGGCAATACAATGAGCAGTTCTTC
j_call: TRBJ1-2; d_call: -; clone_size: many; v_call: TRBV5-1; cdr3_aa: CASSSEGRIILF; cdr3_nt: TGCGCCAGCTCCTCAGAGGGACGTATCATACTCTTC
j_call: TRBJ2-2; d_call: -; clone_size: -; v_call: TRBV20-1; cdr3_aa: CSPRRAAGELFF; cdr3_nt: TGCAGTCCTCGCAGAGCAGCCGGGGAGCTGTTTTTT
j_call: TRBJ2-7; d_call: -; clone_size: many; v_call: TRBV29-1; cdr3_aa: CSVRDLSYEQYF; cdr3_nt: TGCAGCGTCCGGGACCTCTCCTACGAGCAGTACTTC
j_call: TRBJ1-1; d_call: TRBD1; clone_size: many; v_call: TRBV3-1; cdr3_aa: CASSPRGQGAEAFF; cdr3_nt: TGTGCCAGCAGCCCGAGAGGACAGGGGGCTGAAGCTTTCTTT
j_call: TRBJ2-6; d_call: -; clone_size: many; v_call: TRBV10-3; cdr3_aa: CAISEGRGGANVLTF; cdr3_nt: TGTGCCATCAGTGAAGGACGGGGAGGGGCCAACGTCCTGACTTTC
j_call: TRBJ1-1; d_call: -; clone_size: once; v_call: TRBV5-1; cdr3_aa: CASSRGGGGLDTEAFF; cdr3_nt: TGCGCCAGCAGCCGGGGGGGCGGGGGCCTGGACACTGAAGCTTTCTTT
j_call: TRBJ1-1; d_call: -; clone_size: many; v_call: TRBV3-1; cdr3_aa: CASSQGGWGTEAFF; cdr3_nt: TGTGCCAGCAGCCAGGGCGGGTGGGGCACTGAAGCTTTCTTT
j_call: TRBJ1-2; d_call: -; clone_size: many; v_call: TRBV25-1; cdr3_aa: CASRDEGNYGYTF; cdr3_nt: TGTGCCAGCAGGGACGAGGGGAACTATGGCTACACCTTC
j_call: TRBJ2-1; d_call: TRBD2; clone_size: many; v_call: TRBV7-9; cdr3_aa: CASSRPGIAGGKEQFF; cdr3_nt: TGTGCCAGCAGCCGCCCGGGGATAGCGGGGGGCAAGGAGCAGTTCTTC
j_call: TRBJ2-3; d_call: TRBD1; clone_size: many; v_call: TRBV5-5; cdr3_aa: CATQRQGADTQYF; cdr3_nt: TGTGCCACCCAACGACAGGGTGCAGATACGCAGTATTTT
j_call: TRBJ2-7; d_call: -; clone_size: -; v_call: TRBV20-1; cdr3_aa: CSAPPNGGRTYEQYF; cdr3_nt: TGCAGTGCTCCCCCCAACGGGGGCCGGACCTACGAGCAGTACTTC
j_call: TRBJ2-3; d_call: TRBD1; clone_size: many; v_call: TRBV2; cdr3_aa: CASAYRGRVSDTQYF; cdr3_nt: TGTGCCAGCGCTTACAGGGGGCGCGTCTCAGATACGCAGTATTTT
j_call: TRBJ2-3; d_call: -; clone_size: many; v_call: TRBV5-1; cdr3_aa: CASSRDQSTDTQYF; cdr3_nt: TGCGCCAGCAGTCGGGACCAGAGCACAGATACGCAGTATTTT
j_call: TRBJ2-2; d_call: TRBD2; clone_size: many; v_call: TRBV29-1; cdr3_aa: CRPWVRGTSGSQVGELFF; cdr3_nt: TGCAGACCGTGGGTGCGAGGGACTAGCGGGAGTCAAGTCGGGGAGCTGTTTTTT
j_call: TRBJ2-3; d_call: -; clone_size: many; v_call: TRBV20-1; cdr3_aa: CSASSGSVSDTQYF; cdr3_nt: TGCAGTGCTAGTAGTGGGAGTGTGTCAGATACGCAGTATTTT
j_call: TRBJ2-2; d_call: -; clone_size: many; v_call: TRBV21-1; cdr3_aa: CARGVATANTGELFF; cdr3_nt: TGTGCCCGAGGGGTGGCAACCGCGAACACCGGGGAGCTGTTTTTT
j_call: TRBJ2-7; d_call: TRBD1; clone_size: medium-sized; v_call: TRBV20-1; cdr3_aa: CSASLPTGINYEQYF; cdr3_nt: TGCAGTGCTAGCTTACCGACAGGGATCAACTACGAGCAGTACTTC
j_call: TRBJ2-3; d_call: TRBD1; clone_size: many; v_call: TRBV19; cdr3_aa: CASSMRGRDRGEDTQYF; cdr3_nt: TGTGCCAGTAGTATGAGAGGGCGGGACAGGGGTGAAGATACGCAGTATTTT
j_call: TRBJ2-6; d_call: -; clone_size: many; v_call: TRBV5-1; cdr3_aa: CASSLEQKTVSGANVLTF; cdr3_nt: TGCGCCAGCAGCTTGGAGCAGAAGACTGTTTCTGGGGCCAACGTCCTGACTTTC
j_call: TRBJ1-4; d_call: -; clone_size: -; v_call: TRBV20-1; cdr3_aa: CSARDLSEKLFF; cdr3_nt: TGCAGTGCTAGAGATCTTAGTGAAAAACTGTTTTTT
j_call: TRBJ2-7; d_call: -; clone_size: many; v_call: TRBV7-2; cdr3_aa: CASSSMGPYEQYF; cdr3_nt: TGTGCCAGCAGCTCGATGGGTCCCTACGAGCAGTACTTC
j_call: TRBJ2-7; d_call: -; clone_size: many; v_call: TRBV5-1; cdr3_aa: CASSPEGISYEQYF; cdr3_nt: TGCGCCAGCAGCCCCGAAGGCATCTCCTACGAGCAGTACTTC